This TCR beta chain was obtained from a study of T-cell memory formation after mild COVID-19. Germline loops: CDR1 MNHNY, CDR2 SVGAGI (reference sequence). Trimming took off 6 bases at V and 0 bases at J, with 12 bases between the two ends. This CDR3 is built from 15 residues. MiXCR, run by TCRdb on the 5' RACE reads, gives a single entry per CDR3 protein. Seen here are roughly 150,000 distinct CDR3 sequences, about 14% observed once, and the top ten hold 11% to 15%. The chain couples TRBV6-6 to TRBJ2-1, with D perhaps matching TRBD1 or TRBD2 (5 bases each). The receptor comes from an adult woman who had mild COVID-19 (a few samples of this study predate the infection). Cell type and time point are not known. The sample taken for sequencing was PBMCs or a T cell subset sorted from them (not recorded which). The CDR3 is CASRSSGSSYNEQFF. In DNA form, the CDR3 reads TGTGCCAGCAGATCTTCAGGGAGCTCCTACAATGAGCAGTTCTTC.